This T cell receptor (beta chain) is from a study of cytomegalovirus exposure and HLA in healthy donors. Study-wide results and caveats: Overall, approximately 180 TCR beta chains were annotated as cytomegalovirus-associated.

13 Jbeta primers and 60 Vbeta primers were used for the PCR. Sequenced by immunoSEQ multiplex PCR; TCRdb stores in-frame clones only, minus some. The sample holds about 130,000 clones, roughly 70% seen once. Looked up from germline, CDR1 is DFQATT and CDR2 is SNEGSKA (reference sequence). The CDR3 has 11 amino acids. This clone was seen a few times. Its cognate antigen is unknown. Regarding donors, all were healthy bone marrow donors. This TCR was sampled from a man aged 40-49 years in good health and CMV-seropositive. What was sequenced was PBMCs. The chain recombines TRBV20-1 with TRBJ2-7; a weak D match, TRBD2 (7 bases). CDR3 sequence: CSPGGGNEQYF. The CDR3 DNA reads TGCAGCCCCGGCGGGGGCAACGAGCAGTACTTC.